One and the same sample provided the 9 T cell receptor beta chains below, sequenced in a study of blood T cells in healthy people across ages. The authors ran a second PCR of about 6 to 12 cycles using a sample-barcoded 5' primer and a J-beta primer mix. TCRdb used MiXCR to reprocess the 5' RACE reads, holding one entry per CDR3 protein. The sample includes 800,000 to 950,000 distinct CDR3 sequences, around 36% of them seen just once. The sample taken for sequencing was blood. These receptor sequences come from a man aged 18 to 29 in good health.

The rearrangement joins TRBV7-9 to TRBJ2-5, with 8 bases that match TRBD1. Germline lookup yields CDR1 SEHNR and CDR2 FQNEAQ (reference sequence). After removal of 5 bases from V and 2 bases from J, the junction contained 7 bases not matched to a gene. This CDR3 is 15 amino acids long. CDR3 nucleotide sequence: TGTGCCAGCAGCGTTGACAGGGGAGTTCAAGAGACCCAGTACTTC. Amino acid sequence: CASSVDRGVQETQYF. The full variable domain, completed using reference TRBV7-9 and TRBJ2-5, is DTGVSQNPRHKITKRGQNVTFRCDPISEHNRLYWYRQTLGQGPEFLTYFQNEAQLEKSRLLSDRFSAERPKGSFSTLEIQRTEQGDSAMYLCASSVDRGVQETQYFGPGTRLLVL.

The rearrangement joins TRBV12-3 or TRBV12-4 to TRBJ1-6; TRBD1 matches at 8 bases. V shed 7 bases and J 14 bases; nucleotides not matched to a gene: 10. This CDR3 has 13 residues. The CDR3 DNA is TGTGCCAGCAACTCGGACAGGGCAGGGGCCCTCCACTTT. Protein: CASNSDRAGALHF.

This clonotype appeared many times. V is TRBV6-2 or TRBV6-3 and J is TRBJ1-2; D unresolved. Per germline, CDR1 MNHEY and CDR2 SVGEGT. The CDR3 contains 12 residues. The V gene lost 6 bases and the J gene lost 3 bases, with 8 bases spanning the gap. The CDR3 region is CASRSVYYGYTF. CDR3 nucleotides: TGTGCCAGCAGAAGCGTCTACTATGGCTACACCTTC.

This clonotype has just a few counts. The chain joins TRBV29-1 to TRBJ2-3; unclear D gene. The germline CDR1 and CDR2 sequences are SQVTM and ANQGSEA. V shed 7 bases and J shed 3 bases, with 8 bases lying between them. The CDR3 has 11 residues. CDR3 loop: CSAAGTDTQYF. The DNA of the CDR3 is TGCAGCGCCGCCGGTACAGATACGCAGTATTTT.

This chain connects TRBV20-1 to TRBJ1-5; 8 nucleotides match TRBD1. CDR3 length: 16 amino acids. With V trimmed by 5 bases and J by 1 base, 10 bases remained unmatched. The V gene's germline CDR1 is DFQATT and CDR2 SNEGSKA (reference sequence). CDR3 protein: CSAFHGGQGSNQPQHF. In nucleotides, the CDR3 is TGCAGTGCTTTTCACGGAGGACAGGGAAGCAATCAGCCCCAGCATTTT.

The sample holds a few counts of this clonotype. The chain combines TRBV12-3 or TRBV12-4 with TRBJ1-4, with 7 bases matching TRBD1. The V gene end was trimmed by 1 base and the J gene end by 4 bases; junction bases not matched to a gene: 6. CDR3 length: 16 amino acids. The CDR3 protein is CASSLVLGTDNEKLFF. CDR3 DNA sequence: TGTGCCAGCAGTTTAGTTCTGGGGACAGATAATGAAAAACTGTTTTTT.

The genes are TRBV12-3 or TRBV12-4 and TRBJ1-1, with D tentatively TRBD1 (5 bases). The CDR3 has 14 residues. Trimming took off 3 bases at V and 1 base at J, with 9 bases between the two ends. The CDR3 bases are TGTGCCAGCAGTTTTCGACAGCCGAACACTGAAGCTTTCTTT. It is translated as CASSFRQPNTEAFF.

A word on this clonotype: This may stem from a read error, because a much larger clone lies one nucleotide away. V gene TRBV7-2 combines with J gene TRBJ1-2, with 7 nucleotides matching TRBD1. This CDR3 comprises 14 residues. CDR1 is SGHTA, CDR2 FQGNSA, per germline. CDR3 amino acids: CASSKTGTEYGYIF. The CDR3 bases are TGTGCCAGCAGCAAAACCGGGACAGAATATGGCTACATCTTC.

The chain couples TRBV20-1 to TRBJ2-7; D possibly corresponds to TRBD2 (5 bases). Germline values: CDR1 DFQATT, CDR2 SNEGSKA (reference sequence). Trimming left V 1 base short and J 4 bases short, with 8 bases between. The CDR3 covers 12 residues. CDR3 in DNA: TGCAGTGCTAGAGCGGAGGTTTACGAGCAGTACTTC. Translation: CSARAEVYEQYF.